The source of this T cell receptor beta chain is a study of blood T cell repertoires in COVID-19. The V gene's germline CDR1 is SGHRS and CDR2 YFSETQ. The ends were cut back, 6 bases at V and 4 bases at J, with 16 bases in the middle. CDR3 size: 14 residues. Libraries were prepared by immunoSEQ multiplex PCR; TCRdb keeps only in-frame clonotypes and omits some of them. The sample lists 25,000 to 35,000 clones, 70% to 90% seen once, with over 25% in the top ten. Sequencing was carried out using peripheral blood. The rearrangement joins TRBV5-1 to TRBJ1-1; D unclear. The receptor's source is a human donor in a cohort sampled during active COVID-19. The CDR3 nucleotides read TGCGCCAGCACCGAGCAAATACCGGGCACTGAAGCTTTCTTT. It yields the protein CASTEQIPGTEAFF.